The rows below give T cell receptor beta chains drawn from one sample of a study of CD8 T cells in Susac syndrome. TCRdb redid the calling of the immunoSEQ multiplex PCR reads with MiXCR, one entry per CDR3 protein. The data contain about 280,000 distinct CDR3 sequences, about 88% of them singletons. Sequencing input: CD8+ T cells from PBMCs. Source of these receptors: a human donor with multiple sclerosis. The CDR3 runs from the conserved cysteine through the conserved F or W. D genes are given only for firm matches. Only some rows state a clone size, as once, few, many or a class for expanded clones.

clone_size j_call d_call v_call cdr3_aa cdr3_nt
. TRBJ1-5 . TRBV5-6 CASSFGTLRTQHF TGTGCCAGCAGCTTCGGCACCCTGAGGACCCAGCATTTT
once TRBJ1-3 . TRBV6-6 CASSAARRSGNTIYF TGTGCCAGCAGTGCTGCCCGCCGCTCTGGAAACACCATATATTTT
. TRBJ1-1 . TRBV20-1 CSAIDRTEAFF TGCAGTGCTATTGACAGAACTGAAGCTTTCTTT
. TRBJ1-2 . TRBV9 CASSVGGGGRFNYGYTF TGTGCCAGCAGCGTAGGAGGGGGGGGCAGGTTTAACTATGGCTACACCTTC
. TRBJ2-3 . TRBV28 CASTVPAGSASTDTRYF TGTGCCAGCACAGTCCCGGCGGGATCAGCTAGCACAGATACGCGGTATTTT
. TRBJ2-7 TRBD2 TRBV11-2 CASSLVLADYEQYF TGTGCCAGCAGCTTAGTACTAGCGGACTACGAGCAGTACTTC
. TRBJ2-1 . TRBV4-2 CASRDLGYNEQFF TGTGCCAGCCGGGACCTGGGGTACAATGAGCAGTTCTTC
. TRBJ2-1 TRBD2 TRBV4-2 CASSHPWTSGSFYNEQFF TGTGCCAGCAGCCACCCTTGGACTAGCGGGAGTTTCTACAATGAGCAGTTCTTC
. TRBJ2-3 . TRBV5-6 CASSFPRERTDTQYF TGTGCCAGCAGCTTTCCCCGGGAGAGGACAGATACGCAGTATTTT
. TRBJ2-7 TRBD1 TRBV28 CASSSGTVYWEQYF TGTGCCAGCTCTTCCGGGACAGTCTATTGGGAGCAGTACTTC
. TRBJ2-7 . TRBV7-9 CASSLSPSSCEQYF TGTGCCAGCAGCTTATCCCCGAGCTCCTGCGAGCAGTACTTC
. TRBJ2-1 TRBD1 TRBV9 CASSPSGTAYNEQFF TGTGCCAGCAGTCCCTCCGGGACAGCATACAATGAGCAGTTCTTC
. TRBJ1-2 . TRBV12-3/TRBV12-4 CASSLASRGYTF TGTGCCAGCAGTTTGGCCTCGAGAGGCTACACCTTC
. TRBJ2-5 . TRBV28 CASSGHFQETQYF TGTGCCAGCAGTGGACATTTCCAAGAGACCCAGTACTTC
few TRBJ2-7 . TRBV4-2 CASSQRGLRGRHEQYF TGTGCCAGCAGCCAGCGGGGGCTGAGGGGGCGCCACGAGCAGTACTTC
. TRBJ2-5 TRBD1 TRBV28 CASSSGTGEETQYF TGTGCCAGCAGTTCGGGGACAGGGGAAGAGACCCAGTACTTC
. TRBJ2-1 TRBD1 TRBV29-1 CSADGFRDRDYNEQFF TGCAGCGCCGATGGTTTCCGGGACAGGGACTACAATGAGCAGTTCTTC
. TRBJ2-2 TRBD2 TRBV28 CASNTLAEGSGELFF TGTGCCAGCAACACACTAGCGGAGGGGTCCGGGGAGCTGTTTTTT
once TRBJ2-5 . TRBV9 CASSLSPEGGETQYF TGTGCCAGCAGCCTTTCTCCCGAGGGGGGAGAGACCCAGTACTTC
. TRBJ2-2 TRBD2 TRBV4-2 CASSRSSGLAGDTSTGELFF TGTGCCAGCAGCCGCTCATCGGGACTAGCGGGAGATACGTCGACCGGGGAGCTGTTTTTT
once TRBJ2-1 . TRBV4-1 CASSQVGNYNEQFF TGCGCCAGCAGCCAAGTCGGCAACTACAATGAGCAGTTCTTC
. TRBJ2-5 . TRBV4-2 CASSLGLGGSQETQYF TGTGCCAGCAGCCTAGGGTTAGGGGGGAGCCAAGAGACCCAGTACTTC
. TRBJ2-1 . TRBV20-1 CSASSTRLSYNEQFF TGCAGTGCTTCCAGCACCAGACTCTCCTACAATGAGCAGTTCTTC
. TRBJ2-7 . TRBV27 CASWDGAYEQYF TGTGCCAGCTGGGACGGTGCCTACGAGCAGTACTTC
. TRBJ2-3 . TRBV1 CTSSQDLLTPSTDTQYF TGCACCAGCAGCCAAGATCTTCTGACTCCCAGCACAGATACGCAGTATTTT
. TRBJ1-5 TRBD1 TRBV7-8 CASSERDRGRDQPQHF TGTGCCAGCAGCGAGCGGGACAGGGGTAGGGATCAGCCCCAGCATTTT
. TRBJ2-7 . TRBV11-2 CASSFGSRVTYEQYF TGTGCCAGCAGCTTCGGGAGCCGAGTAACCTACGAGCAGTACTTC
. TRBJ2-4 . TRBV28 CASSLRPSSAKNIQYF TGTGCCAGCAGTTTAAGGCCGTCCTCAGCCAAAAACATTCAGTACTTC
few TRBJ2-7 . TRBV11-2 CASSSRLVGNRPYEQYF TGTGCCAGCAGCTCCCGCTTGGTGGGAAATAGGCCCTACGAGCAGTACTTC
. TRBJ2-7 TRBD2 TRBV9 CASSASGDFSYEQYF TGTGCCAGCAGCGCGAGCGGGGACTTCTCCTACGAGCAGTACTTC
. TRBJ2-7 . TRBV24-1 CATNGAASYEQYF TGTGCCACCAACGGTGCGGCCTCCTACGAGCAGTACTTC
. TRBJ1-1 TRBD1 TRBV29-1 CSVEFPGTGSGLDTEAFF TGCAGCGTTGAATTCCCCGGGACAGGGAGCGGTTTGGACACTGAAGCTTTCTTT
. TRBJ1-2 . TRBV2 CASLRRGYGYTF TGTGCCAGCCTAAGGAGGGGGTATGGCTACACCTTC
. TRBJ2-1 TRBD2 TRBV6-5 CASSYSTSGPYNEQFF TGTGCCAGCAGTTACTCGACTAGCGGTCCCTACAATGAGCAGTTCTTC